This TCR beta chain was profiled in a study of blood T cell repertoires in COVID-19 (dated by TCRdb to 2018 to 2021). Regarding the study in general: Samples from collaborators originated in the United States, Italy and Spain and spanned both the acute and convalescent phases of COVID-19. Deeply sampled blood TCRbeta repertoires from subjects exposed to, actively infected with, or recovered from COVID-19 were included in the dataset. Where HLA class I and class II types were available, the types were taken from metadata supplied by the sample provider, not from assay-based typing. The material from the prospective study consisted of cDNA or gDNA derived from T cells, B-cell-depleted T cells, or PBMCs. The sample metadata nearly always contained a de-identified subject ID, COVID-19 status, age in years and sex. Samples came from the ongoing ImmuneRACE study (first 160 participants) plus 1,254 subjects from 6 global collaborators. The repertoires were released in a freely available public database meant as a resource for research on the immune response to SARS-CoV-2. General findings and caveats noted by the study authors: Clinical and demographic metadata were provided uncurated, with the amount varying by source and participant.

CDR1 MRHNA and CDR2 SNTAGT are derived from the germline V gene. Trimming leaves V shorter by 1 base and J shorter by 6 bases, with the junction holding 12 bases beyond the gene matches. Inclusive of the bounding cysteine and phenylalanine, the CDR3 is 16 residues long. Here the CDR3 DNA is all that survives: 48 bases in frame from base 1. Participants in the prospective study were aged about 18 to 95 years, lived in about two dozen United States geographic areas, and enrolled through a virtual design. To assign participants to cohorts, the prospective study relied on clinical history that participants themselves reported in a screening survey and a study questionnaire. Recovered participants in ImmuneRACE Cohort 3 were defined as having two consecutive negative NP/OP PCR tests, clearance from a healthcare professional, or resolution of symptoms. Mobile phlebotomists in the prospective study collected whole blood, serum and a nasopharyngeal or oropharyngeal swab from every participant. Over an approximately 2-month period, participants in the prospective study had the option of providing additional blood draws and questionnaires. Before DNA extraction, blood samples from the prospective study were shipped at room temperature or frozen.

On this clone itself: What this receptor recognizes is not known. Per-nucleotide qualities are absent, and no much larger clonotype sits a single base away.

The immunoSEQ Assay, a bias-controlled multiplex PCR, was used to amplify TCRbeta CDR3 regions from genomic DNA. On the study's bioinformatics: The number of nucleated cells in each sample was estimated from the amplification of reference gene primers within the assay. To quantify the absolute abundance of each unique TCRbeta CDR3 rearrangement, sequence reads were collapsed and filtered. Productive Simpson clonality was computed per sample as the square root of Simpson's diversity index over productive rearrangements. Here the immuneACCESS table is served through TCRdb, limited to in-frame sequences with V and J called. Missing clones are a known gap in these copies; in checked studies unresolved V genes cover under half, and the rest lacks a known reason. V and J calls and clone size are those listed in that table; D and trimming were worked out from the DNA. For this sample there are 200,000 to 250,000 clones; 85% to 90% appear just once. The biggest ten clones account for 1.2% of the sample.

The TCR was taken from a man aged 25 to 40 who had recovered from COVID-19. The sequenced sample consisted of PBMCs or T cells enriched from blood (not recorded which). The V and J genes are TRBV6-4 and TRBJ2-7, with TRBD1 matching 7 junction bases. Read as DNA, the sequence is TGTGCCAGCAGTGACTACTACAGGGGCAACGGAGGCGAGCAGTACTTC. Translation gives CASSDYYRGNGGEQYF.